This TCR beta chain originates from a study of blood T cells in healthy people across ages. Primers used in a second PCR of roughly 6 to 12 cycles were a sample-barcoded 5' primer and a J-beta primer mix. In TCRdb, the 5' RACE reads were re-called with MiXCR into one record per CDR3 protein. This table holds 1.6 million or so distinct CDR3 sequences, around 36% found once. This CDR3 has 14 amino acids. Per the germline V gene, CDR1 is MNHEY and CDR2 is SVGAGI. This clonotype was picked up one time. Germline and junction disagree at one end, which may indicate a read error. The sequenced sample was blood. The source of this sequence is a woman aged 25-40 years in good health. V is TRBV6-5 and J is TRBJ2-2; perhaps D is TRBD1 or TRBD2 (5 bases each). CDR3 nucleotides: TGTGCCAGCAGTTACTCGTTAGGGACCGGGGAGCGGTTTTTT. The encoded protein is CASSYSLGTGERFF.